This T cell receptor (beta chain) was recovered during a study of T-cell reconstitution after alpha-beta-depleted transplantation in children. Study observations and caveats: Diversity and T-cell counts at one year after transplant derived mostly from new T cells. After transplant, high TCRbeta diversity at day 60 in some patients arose from surviving recipient T cells and thymic progenitors. Several hundred expanded graft clones reportedly supplied alpha-beta T cells about two months after transplant.

The V end was cut by 5 bases, the J end by 5 bases, with 19 bases between. Germline V gene data show CDR1 as DFQATT and CDR2 as SNEGSKA (reference sequence). The CDR3 has 15 amino acids. Library preparation (for TCRbeta) was performed with unique molecular identifiers. MiXCR, run by TCRdb on the PCR reads, gives a single entry per CDR3 protein. The top ten hold 9.5% to 12% of the sample, which has 250,000 to 400,000 distinct CDR3 sequences, approximately 23% seen once. Points on this clonotype: Its antigen is not known.

This chain connects TRBV20-1 to TRBJ1-5, with D unresolved. This receptor was identified in a male patient aged 10 to 17 who had a stem cell transplant for acute lymphoblastic leukemia, so the T cells may come from the graft donor. The source was PBMCs, mostly from graft donor cells, collected 180 days after TCRalphabeta/CD19-depleted stem cell transplant. The CDR3 DNA sequence: TGCAGTGCTTCCCAATTACTACATGGAGATCAGCCCCAGCATTTT. This gives the protein CSASQLLHGDQPQHF.